The rows below give T cell receptor beta chains drawn from one sample of a study of T cells in Graves' hyperthyroidism and ophthalmopathy. TCRdb processed the multiplex PCR reads anew with MiXCR; each CDR3 protein has one entry. The data contain approximately 400,000 distinct CDR3 sequences, approximately 17% of them seen just once; the ten biggest clones take up 40%. Sequenced sample: blood. The receptors derive from a man aged 18 to 35 with Graves' ophthalmopathy. Both conserved end residues are part of each CDR3. D genes are given only for firm matches. The size field is filled for only some rows; it gives once, few, many or a size class.

>few|NA|TRBJ1-5|TRBV4-1
TGCGCCAGCAGCCAGCAGAGGAGCAATCAGCCCCAGCATTTT
CASSQQRSNQPQHF
>few|NA|TRBJ2-2|TRBV18
TGTGCCAGCTCACCACTGGAAGGAACCGGGGAGCTGTTTTTT
CASSPLEGTGELFF
>few|NA|TRBJ1-5|TRBV19
TGTGCCAGTATGATGGGGACCTTCAAGGAGGGCAATCAGCCCCAGCATTTT
CASMMGTFKEGNQPQHF
>many|NA|TRBJ1-2|TRBV20-1
TGCAGTGCATCCGGGACGCAAACGGGAGGCTACACCTTC
CSASGTQTGGYTF
>NA|NA|TRBJ1-5|TRBV19
TGTGCCAGTAGTCCCCATGTTTCCCAGCCCCAGCATTTT
CASSPHVSQPQHF
>NA|NA|TRBJ1-1|TRBV27
TGTGCCAGCAGATGGACAGACTCGAACACTGAAGCTTTCTTT
CASRWTDSNTEAFF
>NA|TRBD1|TRBJ2-7|TRBV5-1
TGCGCCAGCAGCCTGGGACAGGTCTACTCCTACGAGCAGTACTTC
CASSLGQVYSYEQYF
>many|NA|TRBJ1-4|TRBV28
TGTGCCAGCAGCCTAAGGACTCCTAATGAAAAACTGTTTTTT
CASSLRTPNEKLFF
>NA|NA|TRBJ2-7|TRBV5-1
TGCGCCAGCAGCTTTTTGGCAGGTCCCTCCTACGAGCAGTACTTC
CASSFLAGPSYEQYF
>NA|NA|TRBJ1-4|TRBV20-1
TGCAGTGCCACCCCAGGGGTGAATAATGAAAAACTGTTTTTT
CSATPGVNNEKLFF
>once|TRBD2|TRBJ2-1|TRBV10-3
TGTGCCATCAGTGGGGGGACTAGCGGGGGGCGGGGTGAGCAGTTCTTC
CAISGGTSGGRGEQFF
>NA|NA|TRBJ2-5|TRBV27
TGTGCCAGCAGTCGAATGAGGGAAGAGACCCAGTACTTC
CASSRMREETQYF
>few|TRBD2|TRBJ2-1|TRBV12-5
TGTGCTAGTGGTTTGGTAGTGAATAGCGGGGGCCCTAATGAGCAGTTCTTC
CASGLVVNSGGPNEQFF
>many|NA|TRBJ1-3|TRBV6-9
TGTGCCAGCAGTTATTCCGGGGCAGGGGCCGATGGAAACACCATATATTTT
CASSYSGAGADGNTIYF
>NA|TRBD2|TRBJ2-3|TRBV5-1
TGCGCCAGCAGCTTGAACGGAAATAGCGGGGGGGCCTTTCCAGATACGCAGTATTTT
CASSLNGNSGGAFPDTQYF
>few|TRBD1|TRBJ1-6|TRBV29-1
TGCAGCGCCCAGGGGGTCGAGGATAATTCACCCCTCCACTTT
CSAQGVEDNSPLHF
>few|NA|TRBJ1-1|TRBV20-1
TGCAGTGCTAGAGACGCAATAATCCGAAACACTGAAGCTTTCTTT
CSARDAIIRNTEAFF
>many|TRBD1|TRBJ1-2|TRBV2
TGTGCCAGCATTGGGACAGCTCCAACCTACTCTAACTATGGCTACACCTTC
CASIGTAPTYSNYGYTF
>NA|NA|TRBJ2-1|TRBV4-1
TGCGCCAGCAGCCCAGGGGGGGCGGCCTACAATGAGCAGTTCTTC
CASSPGGAAYNEQFF
>many|NA|TRBJ2-7|TRBV20-1
TGCAGTGCTGTCCCAGGGGATTTCTACGAGCAGTACTTC
CSAVPGDFYEQYF
>NA|NA|TRBJ1-3|TRBV25-1
TGTGCCAGCAGTGACTTAGAATCCATCTCTGGAAACACCATATATTTT
CASSDLESISGNTIYF
>NA|NA|TRBJ2-2|TRBV27
TGTGCCAGCAGTTCGACCAGGAACTGGGGGAACACCGGGGAGCTGTTTTTT
CASSSTRNWGNTGELFF
>few|TRBD1|TRBJ1-2|TRBV7-9
TGTGCCAGCAGCACGACAGGGGTTCGCGATGGCTACACCTTC
CASSTTGVRDGYTF
>NA|NA|TRBJ2-7|TRBV20-1
TGCAGTGCTCCTGGCCAGGGCTATCACTACGAGCAGTACTTC
CSAPGQGYHYEQYF
>NA|NA|TRBJ2-7|TRBV6-1
TGTGCCAGCAGTCTTGCAGGGACTCAAACCTACGAGCAGTACTTC
CASSLAGTQTYEQYF
>few|TRBD1|TRBJ2-1|TRBV20-1
TGCAGTGCTAGAGCCCGACAGGGGTTCTACAATGAGCAGTTCTTC
CSARARQGFYNEQFF
>NA|NA|TRBJ2-3|TRBV28
TGTGCCAGCAGTGCATCCACTAGGTGGGATACGCAGTATTTT
CASSASTRWDTQYF
>NA|TRBD2|TRBJ2-1|TRBV28
TGTGCCAGTACGCGGGGGGCCTACAATGAGCAGTTCTTC
CASTRGAYNEQFF
>many|TRBD2|TRBJ2-7|TRBV20-1
TGCAGTGCTGTGGGGGGGGAGGTCCCTCTAGGCTACGAGCAGTACTTC
CSAVGGEVPLGYEQYF
>many|TRBD1|TRBJ1-2|TRBV2
TGTGCCAGCAGTACGACAGGGAACTATGGCTACACCTTC
CASSTTGNYGYTF
>few|TRBD2|TRBJ2-7|TRBV28
TGTGCCAGCAGTTCCGGGACTACCGCCTACGAGCAGTACTTC
CASSSGTTAYEQYF
>many|NA|TRBJ1-5|TRBV11-2
TGTGCCAGCAGCTTAGATCTTGGGGGGCCCCAGCATTTT
CASSLDLGGPQHF
>few|NA|TRBJ2-2|TRBV18
TGTGCCAGCTCACCACGAACCGGGTTTGCCGGGGAGCTGTTTTTT
CASSPRTGFAGELFF